The rows below give T cell receptor beta chains drawn from one sample of a study of HIV-infected patients and healthy controls. TCRdb reanalysed the 5' RACE reads using MiXCR and keeps one entry per CDR3 protein. The data show over 55,000 distinct CDR3 sequences, less than 20% seen once. Sequenced material: CD4+ T cells from blood. The receptors come from a human donor in good health. The CDR3 runs from the conserved cysteine through the conserved F or W. Each record gives: clone size, V gene, D gene, J gene, CDR3 protein, CDR3 DNA. The D gene is left open where the match is weak. Clone size is stated in some rows and not others, as once, few, many or a class when expanded.

>many|TRBV5-5|NA|TRBJ2-2
CASSLAGELFF
TGTGCCAGCAGCTTGGCCGGGGAGCTGTTTTTT
>few|TRBV24-1|NA|TRBJ1-2
CATSDRGGGLYRGYTF
TGTGCCACCAGTGATCGCGGAGGGGGACTTTATCGGGGCTACACCTTC
>NA|TRBV7-3|NA|TRBJ2-5
CASSLGGQQETQYF
TGTGCCAGCAGCTTGGGGGGCCAGCAAGAGACCCAGTACTTC
>NA|TRBV7-6|NA|TRBJ2-1
CASSSRSTIYYNEQFF
TGTGCCAGCAGCTCCCGGTCCACGATTTACTACAATGAGCAGTTCTTC
>few|TRBV7-8|NA|TRBJ2-3
CASSLKGDTQYF
TGTGCCAGCAGCTTAAAAGGGGATACGCAGTATTTT
>NA|TRBV7-9|NA|TRBJ2-1
CASSITFRDAYNEQFF
TGTGCCAGCAGCATTACCTTCCGGGACGCCTACAATGAGCAGTTCTTC
>few|TRBV7-2|NA|TRBJ1-5
CASSQQGGQPQHF
TGTGCCAGCAGCCAGCAGGGTGGGCAGCCCCAGCATTTT
>many|TRBV28|NA|TRBJ2-7
CASRLSLYEQYF
TGTGCCAGCAGACTATCGCTCTACGAGCAGTACTTC
>NA|TRBV4-3|TRBD2|TRBJ2-7
CASSQASGVSYEQYF
TGCGCCAGCAGCCAAGCTAGCGGGGTCTCCTACGAGCAGTACTTC
>few|TRBV4-3|NA|TRBJ2-3
CASSHNPGETDTQYF
TGCGCCAGCAGCCACAACCCCGGAGAAACAGATACGCAGTATTTT
>NA|TRBV5-1|NA|TRBJ2-1
CASSPGINEQFF
TGCGCCAGCAGTCCGGGGATCAATGAGCAGTTCTTC
>NA|TRBV4-3|NA|TRBJ2-5
CASSPGVGAETQYF
TGCGCCAGCAGCCCCGGGGTGGGCGCGGAGACCCAGTACTTC
>NA|TRBV30|TRBD1|TRBJ1-2
CAWRGTADYGYTF
TGTGCCTGGAGAGGGACAGCCGACTATGGCTACACCTTC
>NA|TRBV20-1|NA|TRBJ1-1
CSAREGGGFNTEAFF
TGCAGTGCTAGAGAAGGCGGTGGTTTTAACACTGAAGCTTTCTTT
>NA|TRBV7-2|TRBD2|TRBJ2-3
CASSPGGVPDTQYF
TGTGCCAGCAGCCCGGGGGGGGTCCCAGATACGCAGTATTTT
>many|TRBV29-1|NA|TRBJ2-1
CSVGSPRRYNEQFF
TGCAGCGTTGGGTCGCCGAGGCGCTACAATGAGCAGTTCTTC
>NA|TRBV19|NA|TRBJ1-3
CASSTRVSGNTIYF
TGTGCCAGTAGTACCAGGGTATCCGGAAACACCATATATTTT
>NA|TRBV7-2|NA|TRBJ1-2
CASSLIDSLYGYTF
TGTGCCAGCAGCCTAATAGACAGCCTTTATGGCTACACCTTC
>NA|TRBV11-1|TRBD1|TRBJ2-7
CASSSWTGAISEQYF
TGTGCCAGCAGCTCCTGGACAGGGGCGATATCCGAGCAGTACTTC
>many|TRBV10-3|NA|TRBJ2-2
CAISGKGAGELFF
TGTGCCATCAGTGGCAAGGGGGCCGGGGAGCTGTTTTTT
>NA|TRBV5-1|NA|TRBJ2-5
CASSVGGGQETQYF
TGCGCCAGCAGCGTAGGGGGAGGGCAAGAGACCCAGTACTTC
>few|TRBV7-8|TRBD1|TRBJ2-7
CASSPPGTGVGEQYF
TGTGCCAGCAGCCCACCCGGGACAGGGGTTGGGGAGCAGTACTTC
>few|TRBV25-1|NA|TRBJ2-1
CASSGPGQYNEQFF
TGTGCCAGCAGTGGCCCGGGACAATACAATGAGCAGTTCTTC
>NA|TRBV4-3|NA|TRBJ2-1
CASSQGDRAGNEQFF
TGCGCCAGCAGCCAAGGTGATCGAGCCGGCAATGAGCAGTTCTTC
>once|TRBV7-2|NA|TRBJ1-1
CASSLEQVRNTEAFF
TGTGCCAGCAGCTTAGAGCAGGTCCGGAACACTGAAGCTTTCTTT
>NA|TRBV7-2|NA|TRBJ2-5
CASSPLGPRGETQYF
TGTGCCAGCAGCCCCCTGGGACCACGGGGGGAGACCCAGTACTTC
>few|TRBV29-1|TRBD2|TRBJ2-2
CSVETGGPTGELFF
TGCAGCGTTGAAACGGGAGGGCCCACCGGGGAGCTGTTTTTT
>many|TRBV25-1|TRBD1|TRBJ1-4
CASSEKTGATPGKEKLFF
TGTGCCAGCAGTGAAAAGACAGGGGCCACTCCCGGCAAAGAAAAACTGTTTTTT
>NA|TRBV20-1|TRBD1|TRBJ1-1
CSADPDTGQPNTEAFF
TGCAGTGCCGATCCCGATACGGGACAGCCGAACACTGAAGCTTTCTTT
>NA|TRBV30|NA|TRBJ1-1
CAWSVQVNTEAFF
TGTGCCTGGAGTGTACAAGTGAACACTGAAGCTTTCTTT
>few|TRBV19|NA|TRBJ2-3
CASIMLGTDTQYF
TGTGCCAGTATTATGCTCGGAACAGATACGCAGTATTTT
>NA|TRBV30|TRBD2|TRBJ2-1
CAWTRGSSEQFF
TGTGCCTGGACGCGGGGGAGTAGTGAGCAGTTCTTC
>many|TRBV7-2|NA|TRBJ1-4
CASSGQYNEKLFF
TGTGCCAGCAGTGGACAGTATAATGAAAAACTGTTTTTT
>NA|TRBV27|TRBD2|TRBJ2-3
CASSGARAGADTQYF
TGTGCCAGCAGTGGGGCTCGGGCGGGGGCAGATACGCAGTATTTT
>few|TRBV7-2|NA|TRBJ2-7
CASSLLAGSPEQYF
TGTGCCAGCAGCTTACTCGCGGGGTCCCCCGAGCAGTACTTC
>NA|TRBV20-1|NA|TRBJ2-7
CSALQAYEQYF
TGCAGTGCTTTACAGGCCTACGAGCAGTACTTC
>NA|TRBV11-2|TRBD1|TRBJ1-1
CASSSGPLVARNRGWITEAFF
TGTGCCAGCAGCTCAGGTCCCCTCGTTGCCCGAAACAGGGGATGGATCACTGAAGCTTTCTTT
>many|TRBV7-2|NA|TRBJ1-5
CASSLEIYQPQHF
TGTGCCAGCAGCTTGGAAATCTATCAGCCCCAGCATTTT
>many|TRBV28|NA|TRBJ2-1
CASSRVGGAYEQFF
TGTGCCAGCAGTAGAGTGGGGGGGGCCTATGAGCAGTTCTTC
>few|TRBV20-1|TRBD1|TRBJ1-1
CSASPGQMNTEAFF
TGCAGTGCTAGCCCGGGACAGATGAACACTGAAGCTTTCTTT
>many|TRBV11-2|NA|TRBJ1-2
CASSLGTLTDSYGYTF
TGTGCCAGCAGCTTAGGGACTCTGACAGATAGCTATGGCTACACCTTC
>many|TRBV7-9|NA|TRBJ1-2
CASSLGSGPNYGYTF
TGTGCCAGCAGCTTAGGGAGCGGTCCTAACTATGGCTACACCTTC
>few|TRBV5-1|NA|TRBJ2-6
CASSWTPVSSGANVLTF
TGCGCCAGCAGCTGGACACCGGTTAGCTCTGGGGCCAACGTCCTGACTTTC